This is a list of T cell receptor beta chains from one sample in a study of blood T cell repertoires in COVID-19. Libraries were prepared by immunoSEQ multiplex PCR; TCRdb keeps only in-frame clonotypes and omits some of them. The sample has roughly 150,000 clones; more than 75% are singletons. Sequencing used peripheral blood. These receptors came from a man in his fifties or sixties who had recovered from COVID-19. CDR3s include the opening cysteine and the closing phenylalanine or tryptophan. D genes are given only for firm matches. The size of a clone is reported for some rows only, either as once, few or many, or as a class for expanded clones.

TRBV11-1	-	TRBJ2-7	-	CASSYRDTLGEQYF	TGTGCCAGCAGCTACCGGGACACTTTGGGCGAGCAGTACTTC
TRBV9	-	TRBJ2-1	TRBD2	CASSDGLAGPTLTNEQFF	TGTGCCAGCAGCGATGGACTAGCGGGACCAACCCTTACGAATGAGCAGTTCTTC
TRBV28	-	TRBJ2-1	TRBD2	CASSFSGEYNEQFF	TGTGCCAGCAGTTTTAGCGGGGAATACAATGAGCAGTTCTTC
TRBV11-2	-	TRBJ1-2	TRBD1	CASSLGQGGNYGYTF	TGTGCCAGCAGCTTAGGACAGGGTGGGAACTATGGCTACACCTTC
TRBV21-1	-	TRBJ1-1	-	CASSKPEGVNTEAFF	TGTGCCAGCAGCAAACCCGAAGGGGTGAACACTGAAGCTTTCTTT
TRBV6-2/TRBV6-3	-	TRBJ2-2	TRBD2	CASTPPGGRATGELFF	TGTGCCAGCACCCCCCCGGGGGGGCGGGCCACCGGGGAGCTGTTTTTT
TRBV7-9	-	TRBJ2-1	-	CASAAARPPNEQFF	TGTGCCAGCGCTGCGGCCCGACCCCCCAATGAGCAGTTCTTC
TRBV11-2	-	TRBJ2-5	-	CASDGTRGETQYF	TGTGCCAGCGATGGGACTCGGGGGGAGACCCAGTACTTC
TRBV7-9	-	TRBJ1-2	-	CASSPRDGYGYTF	TGTGCCAGCAGTCCCAGGGATGGCTATGGCTACACCTTC
TRBV7-2	-	TRBJ2-5	-	CASSKGQLRFQETQYF	TGTGCCAGCAGCAAAGGACAGCTCAGGTTTCAAGAGACCCAGTACTTC
TRBV19	once	TRBJ2-7	TRBD1	CASSRQGSIYEQYF	TGTGCCAGTAGCCGACAGGGTTCGATCTACGAGCAGTACTTC
TRBV6-6	-	TRBJ1-5	-	CASSYLGQRGNQPQHF	TGTGCCAGCAGTTACCTGGGACAAAGGGGCAATCAGCCCCAGCATTTT
TRBV6-6	once	TRBJ2-5	TRBD2	CASFRLRPGLDQETQYF	TGTGCCAGCTTTCGATTGAGGCCGGGACTAGACCAAGAGACCCAGTACTTC
TRBV12-5	-	TRBJ2-7	TRBD1	CASGLGQGGEQYF	TGTGCTAGTGGTTTGGGACAGGGGGGCGAGCAGTACTTC
TRBV30	-	TRBJ1-1	TRBD1	CAWTRGLGGNTEAFF	TGTGCCTGGACCAGGGGGTTAGGGGGGAACACTGAAGCTTTCTTT
TRBV5-1	once	TRBJ2-7	TRBD2	CASSLTSGESYEQYF	TGCGCCAGCAGTCTGACTAGCGGGGAATCCTACGAGCAGTACTTC
TRBV2	-	TRBJ2-7	-	CASSESGLEYF	TGTGCCAGCAGTGAGTCCGGACTGGAGTACTTC
TRBV19	-	TRBJ1-3	-	CASGTTSGNTIYF	TGTGCCAGCGGGACAACCTCTGGAAACACCATATATTTT
TRBV6-5	once	TRBJ2-7	TRBD1	CASSYLTGGFYEQYF	TGTGCCAGCAGTTACCTAACAGGGGGTTTCTACGAGCAGTACTTC
TRBV2	-	TRBJ1-2	-	CASSFMQTFTELYGYTF	TGTGCCAGCAGTTTCATGCAAACCTTTACAGAGCTCTATGGCTACACCTTC
TRBV28	-	TRBJ1-4	TRBD1	CASGTGATNEKLFF	TGTGCCAGCGGGACAGGGGCAACTAATGAAAAACTGTTTTTT
TRBV2	-	TRBJ2-7	-	CASSDRYEQYF	TGTGCCAGCAGTGACCGGTACGAGCAGTACTTC
TRBV7-2	-	TRBJ2-7	-	CASSLVSTSDSYEQYF	TGTGCCAGCAGCTTAGTGTCTACTTCCGATTCCTACGAGCAGTACTTC
TRBV4-3	-	TRBJ1-5	-	CASSQERDNNQPQHF	TGCGCCAGCAGCCAAGAACGGGACAACAATCAGCCCCAGCATTTT
TRBV7-9	-	TRBJ2-1	TRBD2	CASSRLAGDYNEQFF	TGTGCCAGCAGCCGACTAGCGGGAGACTACAATGAGCAGTTCTTC
TRBV5-6	-	TRBJ2-5	-	CASSLGAWETQYF	TGTGCCAGCAGCTTGGGGGCTTGGGAGACCCAGTACTTC
TRBV6-2/TRBV6-3	-	TRBJ2-1	TRBD2	CASSSQLAAYNEQFF	TGTGCCAGCAGTTCTCAACTAGCGGCCTACAATGAGCAGTTCTTC
TRBV5-6	-	TRBJ2-7	TRBD1	CASSLASGQGALDGRRYF	TGTGCCAGCAGCTTGGCCTCCGGACAGGGGGCCCTCGATGGCAGGAGGTACTTC
TRBV28	-	TRBJ1-2	-	CASRDRGGYYGYTF	TGTGCCAGCAGGGACAGAGGTGGGTACTATGGCTACACCTTC
TRBV6-5	few	TRBJ2-7	-	CASSTGYEQYF	TGTGCCAGCAGTACAGGGTACGAGCAGTACTTC
TRBV9	-	TRBJ2-5	-	CASSPRTNPQETQYF	TGTGCCAGCAGCCCCAGGACAAATCCGCAAGAGACCCAGTACTTC
TRBV9	-	TRBJ2-7	-	CASSASLRGSAYEQYF	TGTGCCAGCAGCGCCTCCTTACGGGGGAGTGCCTACGAGCAGTACTTC
TRBV12-3/TRBV12-4	-	TRBJ2-2	-	CASRITLAGELFF	TGTGCCAGCAGGATAACTCTGGCCGGGGAGCTGTTTTTT
TRBV6-1	once	TRBJ2-5	-	CASSEVQPTQYF	TGTGCCAGCAGTGAAGTACAACCGACCCAGTACTTC
TRBV7-2	-	TRBJ2-7	-	CASSLADQAPYEQYF	TGTGCCAGCAGCTTAGCGGATCAGGCACCCTACGAGCAGTACTTC
TRBV6-2/TRBV6-3	-	TRBJ1-1	TRBD1	CASSYSLRGRDEYQAFF	TGTGCCAGCAGTTACTCCCTCAGGGGGCGCGACGAATACCAAGCTTTCTTT
TRBV27	-	TRBJ1-5	TRBD1	CASRRTGTPSNQPQHF	TGTGCCAGCAGACGGACAGGAACCCCTAGCAATCAGCCCCAGCATTTT
TRBV7-3	-	TRBJ2-7	-	CASSLTAGPEQYF	TGTGCCAGCAGCTTAACGGCGGGGCCCGAGCAGTACTTC
TRBV7-2	-	TRBJ1-2	TRBD1	CASSLGTGGGGYTF	TGTGCCAGCAGCTTAGGGACAGGGGGAGGTGGCTACACCTTC
TRBV28	-	TRBJ1-4	-	CATTGPLNEKLFF	TGTGCAACCACAGGTCCCCTTAATGAAAAACTGTTTTTT
TRBV11-2	-	TRBJ2-5	-	CASSLVRTKGTQYF	TGTGCCAGCAGCTTAGTGCGGACTAAGGGGACCCAGTACTTC
TRBV28	-	TRBJ1-3	-	CASSFRTAFGNTIYF	TGTGCCAGCAGTTTTCGGACAGCTTTTGGAAACACCATATATTTT
TRBV15	-	TRBJ1-2	TRBD1	CATSRGHDRVEGYTF	TGTGCCACCAGCAGAGGACATGACAGGGTTGAAGGCTACACCTTC
TRBV27	-	TRBJ2-1	-	CASGPPGSYNEQFF	TGTGCCAGCGGGCCCCCCGGCTCCTACAATGAGCAGTTCTTC
TRBV7-2	-	TRBJ2-7	TRBD2	CASSLGAPSGSYEQYF	TGTGCCAGCAGCTTAGGGGCCCCTAGCGGCTCCTACGAGCAGTACTTC